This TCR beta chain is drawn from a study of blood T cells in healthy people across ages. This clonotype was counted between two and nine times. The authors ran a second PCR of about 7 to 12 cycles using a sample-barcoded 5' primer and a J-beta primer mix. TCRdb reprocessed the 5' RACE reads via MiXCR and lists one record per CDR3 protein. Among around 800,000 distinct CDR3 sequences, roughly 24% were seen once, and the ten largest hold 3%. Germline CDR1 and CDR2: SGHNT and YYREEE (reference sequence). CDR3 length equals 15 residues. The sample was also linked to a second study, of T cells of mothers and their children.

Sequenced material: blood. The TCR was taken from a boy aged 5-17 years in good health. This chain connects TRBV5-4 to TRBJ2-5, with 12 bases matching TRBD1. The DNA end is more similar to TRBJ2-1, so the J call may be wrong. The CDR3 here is CASSLWDRGQYEQFF. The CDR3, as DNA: TGTGCCAGCAGCTTGTGGGACAGGGGGCAATATGAGCAGTTCTTC.